The source of this T cell receptor beta chain is a study of T cell clonotyping in hematopoietic cell transplantation. Whole-study findings and limits: Higher Inverse Simpson Index values in graft donor and pretransplant recipient predicted broader posttransplant TCR diversity.

The assay was immunoSEQ multiplex PCR, and TCRdb's table has in-frame clones only and misses some. This sample yields around 3,300 clones, of which under 80% are seen a single time; 4.5% to 7.5% belongs to the top ten. This clone showed up just a few times. What it binds is unknown. This CDR3 has 13 amino acids. The ends were cut back, 2 bases at V and 4 bases at J, with 12 bases in the middle. Germline V gives CDR1 GTSNPN, CDR2 SVGIG (reference sequence). The specimen was peripheral blood mononuclear cells, collected 30 days after allogeneic stem cell transplant. The rearrangement uses TRBV30 and TRBJ2-7; no clear D gene. This clonotype was sampled from a male patient aged 40-55 years who had an allogeneic stem cell transplant from an unrelated donor, so the T cells may come from the graft donor. Some clones in this sample may be carry-over from other donors' samples. For the CDR3, the DNA is TGTGCCTGGAGTATCTCATTGGGTTACGAGCAGTACTTC. It yields the protein CAWSISLGYEQYF. Full variable domain (outside the CDR3, taken from reference TRBV30 and TRBJ2-7): SQTIHQWPATLVQPVGSPLSLECTVEGTSNPNLYWYRQAAGRGLQLLFYSVGIGQISSEVPQNLSASRPQDRQFILSSKKLLLSDSGFYLCAWSISLGYEQYFGPGTRLTVT.